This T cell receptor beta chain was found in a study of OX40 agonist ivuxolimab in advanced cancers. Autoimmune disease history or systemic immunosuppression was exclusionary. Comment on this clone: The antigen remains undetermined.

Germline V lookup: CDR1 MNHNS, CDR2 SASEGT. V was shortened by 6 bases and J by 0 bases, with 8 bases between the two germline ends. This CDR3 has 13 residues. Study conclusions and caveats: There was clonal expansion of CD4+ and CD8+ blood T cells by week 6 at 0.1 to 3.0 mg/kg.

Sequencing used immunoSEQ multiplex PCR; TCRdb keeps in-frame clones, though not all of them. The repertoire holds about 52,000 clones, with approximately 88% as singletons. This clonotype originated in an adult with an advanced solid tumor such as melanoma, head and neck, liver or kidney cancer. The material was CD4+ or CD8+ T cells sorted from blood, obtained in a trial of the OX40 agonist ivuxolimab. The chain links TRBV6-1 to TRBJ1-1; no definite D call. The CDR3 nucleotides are TGTGCCAGCAGAGCGGACCTGAACACTGAAGCTTTCTTT. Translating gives CASRADLNTEAFF.